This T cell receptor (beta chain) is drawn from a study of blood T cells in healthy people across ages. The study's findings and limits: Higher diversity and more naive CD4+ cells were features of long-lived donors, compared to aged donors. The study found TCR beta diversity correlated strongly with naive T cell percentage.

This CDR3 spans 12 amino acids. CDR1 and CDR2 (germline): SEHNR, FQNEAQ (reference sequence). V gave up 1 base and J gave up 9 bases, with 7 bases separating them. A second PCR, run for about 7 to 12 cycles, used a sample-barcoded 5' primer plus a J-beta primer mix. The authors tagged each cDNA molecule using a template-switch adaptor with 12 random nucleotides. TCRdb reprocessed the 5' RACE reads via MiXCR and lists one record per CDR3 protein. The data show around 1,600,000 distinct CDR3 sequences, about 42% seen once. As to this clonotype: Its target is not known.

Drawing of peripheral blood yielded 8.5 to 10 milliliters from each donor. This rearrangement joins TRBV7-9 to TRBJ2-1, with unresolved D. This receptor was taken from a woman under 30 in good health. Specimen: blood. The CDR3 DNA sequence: TGTGCCAGCAGCTTAGGGTGGACTGAGCAGTTCTTC. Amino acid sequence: CASSLGWTEQFF.